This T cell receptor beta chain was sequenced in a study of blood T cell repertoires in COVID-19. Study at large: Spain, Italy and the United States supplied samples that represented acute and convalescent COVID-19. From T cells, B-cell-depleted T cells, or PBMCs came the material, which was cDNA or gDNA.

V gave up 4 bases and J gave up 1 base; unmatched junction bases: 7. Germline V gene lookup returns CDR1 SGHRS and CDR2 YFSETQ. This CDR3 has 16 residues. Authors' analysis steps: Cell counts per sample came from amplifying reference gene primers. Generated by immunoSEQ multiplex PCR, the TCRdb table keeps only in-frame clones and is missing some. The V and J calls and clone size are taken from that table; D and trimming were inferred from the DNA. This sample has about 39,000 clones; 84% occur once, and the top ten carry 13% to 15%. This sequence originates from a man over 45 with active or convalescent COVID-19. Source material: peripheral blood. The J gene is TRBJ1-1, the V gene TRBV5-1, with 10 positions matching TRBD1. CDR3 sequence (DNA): TGCGCCAGCAGCACCAGACAGGGGGCGCGGAACACTGAAGCTTTCTTT. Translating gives CASSTRQGARNTEAFF.